What follows is one T cell receptor beta chain and its context. Sequencing of TCR beta was performed on blood CD8+ and CD4+ T cells. It was treatment-naive patients with stable or active relapsing-remitting disease who made up the multiple sclerosis controls. Negative isolation was used for CD8+ and CD4+ T cells and FACS enrichment for TEMRA cells. These data originate in a study of CD8 T cells in Susac syndrome. Per germline, CDR1 SGHTA and CDR2 FQGNSA. This CDR3 has 16 residues. Trimming at V came to 5 bases and at J to 2 bases, leaving 7 bases not matched to a gene. Random hexamers primed reverse transcription of about 0.45 to 1 ug RNA. Across 54 Vbeta and 13 Jbeta, TCR beta CDR3 was amplified with immunoSEQ multiplex PCR. A single record per CDR3 protein comes from TCRdb applying MiXCR to the immunoSEQ multiplex PCR reads. There are about 200,000 distinct CDR3 sequences in the sample; about 93% occur only once, and approximately 0.13% lies in the top ten.

This sequence originates from a human donor with multiple sclerosis. J is TRBJ1-2 and V is TRBV7-2, with 11 bases aligning to TRBD1. The sequenced sample was CD8+ T cells from PBMCs. CDR3 sequence (DNA): TGTGCCAGCAGCCTGGGACAGGGGGTTCTAAACTATGGCTACACCTTC. Its translation: CASSLGQGVLNYGYTF.